This TCR beta chain is from a study of shared clonotypes between healthy human individuals. Original processing notes: Filtering differed, since immunoSEQ gave only junction sequences and no quality scores. Assay used: immunoSEQ multiplex PCR; TCRdb lists only in-frame clones, some missing. V and J calls and clone size are given by that table; D and trimming were obtained from the DNA. Of some 530,000 clones in the sample, about 72% are singletons; the top ten hold around 13%. The origin of this receptor is a woman aged 40 to 50 in good health. Some clones in this sample may be carry-over from other donors' samples. Source material: PBMCs.

In nucleotides, the CDR3 is TGTGCCAGCAGCCGGACTAGCGGGACAGATACGCAGTATTTT. It encodes CASSRTSGTDTQYF. This chain links TRBV7-6 with TRBJ2-3; the match to TRBD2 covers 11 bases. Trimming at V came to 5 bases and at J to 3 bases, leaving 1 base not matched to a gene. This CDR3 has 14 amino acids. Looked up from germline, CDR1 is SGHVS and CDR2 is FNYEAQ.